This T cell receptor beta chain was obtained from a study of cytomegalovirus exposure and HLA in healthy donors (dated by TCRdb to 2017 to 2019). The study in broad terms: A later analysis indicated that the 95 to 150 validation repertoires were generated on the platform also employed for the 600 to 750 repertoires of the first cohort. The study was designed to test whether signatures of past pathogen exposure could be identified by cataloging public T cell receptors. In addition to the first cohort of 650 to 750 subjects, a separate validation cohort of approximately 130 different subjects was used. To predict cytomegalovirus infection status, the study combined high-throughput TCR immunosequencing, statistical association of individual TCRs with disease status, and machine learning.

A distance of 17 bases separates the germline ends of V and J, which lose 1 base and 8 bases respectively. The CDR1 and CDR2 encoded by the germline V gene are SGHTA and FQGNSA. Measured from the cysteine to the phenylalanine, the CDR3 is 15 residues long. Only CDR3 DNA is held: 45 bases, read in frame from base 1. Study-level results and caveats: The study gave a list of roughly 150 TCR beta chains associated with cytomegalovirus. All 120 repertoires were used to score co-occurrence in the validation cohort in a later analysis, because that analysis had no HLA typing for the cohort. Subsequent analysis determined that TCRs grouped into clusters in the first cohort also showed a tendency toward co-occurrence across the 130 or so validation repertoires, and about 94% of cluster scores exceeded 0. The authors suggested that the approach could potentially be extended to other disease states and immunological phenotypes. Across donors, most TCR sequences were observed very rarely, whereas some public TCRs were present in many individuals. In both the original and validation cohorts, the classifier was reported to diagnose cytomegalovirus status with high specificity and sensitivity. In vitro tests confirmed that a few of the cytomegalovirus-associated TCR beta chains recognize cytomegalovirus antigens.

Libraries were constructed by the immunoSEQ multiplex PCR assay. The original pipeline was this. To diagnose cytomegalovirus status from the catalog of TCR beta chain sequences, a statistical classification framework was built. This immuneACCESS table, as held by TCRdb, lists in-frame sequences with V and J called but not all clones. Of the missing ones, under half trace to an unresolved V gene in checked studies; the others have no known cause. The DNA was the basis for D and trimming; V, J and clone size are from that table. Present in this sample are under 100,000 clones, 84% of which were seen just once. The top ten clonotypes cover about an eighth of the sample. This clone was detected once. Which antigen it targets is not known. No much larger clonotype is one base removed from it; base qualities were not supplied. Separate from the approximately 700-subject first cohort, the validation cohort of roughly 130 subjects was the group to which the donors belonged.

This clonotype was sampled from a woman younger than 35 in good health and CMV-seropositive. Material for sequencing was PBMCs. The chain is assembled from TRBV7-2 and TRBJ1-2, with no D gene named confidently. In nucleotides, the sequence is TGTGCCAGCAGCTTAGTCGGGGTTTCCGGGCACGGCTACACCTTC. Its protein is CASSLVGVSGHGYTF.